The 10 T cell receptor beta chains presented below share a single source sample, sequenced in a study of blood T cell repertoires in COVID-19. Repertoires were generated with immunoSEQ multiplex PCR, while TCRdb's copy carries only in-frame clones and drops some. The sample yields tens of thousands of clones, around 80% seen once. Sequences were obtained from peripheral blood. The receptors were gathered from a woman aged 60-75 years with acute or convalescent COVID-19.

A word on this clone: Mismatch with germline at one junction end may stem from a read error. J is TRBJ2-5 and V is TRBV7-7, with 8 bases identical to TRBD2. Germline CDR1 and CDR2: SSHAT and FNYEAQ (reference sequence). The CDR3 runs to 15 residues. The CDR3, as DNA: TGTGCTAGCAGCCCAGGCGGGGGGCCATTCGAGACCCAGTACTTC. Translation gives CASSPGGGPFETQYF.

The chain links TRBV3-1 (or the pseudogene TRBV3-2) to TRBJ2-3; 7 nucleotides match TRBD2. Trimming removed 1 base from V and 6 bases from J; junction bases left unmatched: 1. Germline V gene lookup returns CDR1 LGHDT and CDR2 YNNKEL (reference sequence). The CDR3 has 13 residues. CDR3 residues: CASSQGGGDTQYF. CDR3 DNA sequence: TGTGCCAGCAGCCAAGGGGGAGGGGATACGCAGTATTTT.

The chain combines TRBV2 with TRBJ1-2, with D possibly matching TRBD1 (5 bases). V lost 7 bases and J 4 bases, leaving 10 bases between the germline ends. CDR1 SNHLY and CDR2 FYNNEI come from the germline V gene. The CDR3 length is 12 residues. The CDR3 DNA sequence: TGTGCCAGCAATCGACAGAGCTATGGCTACACCTTC. This encodes CASNRQSYGYTF. Filled out from reference TRBV2 and TRBJ1-2, the complete variable domain reads EPEVTQTPSHQVTQMGQEVILRCVPISNHLYFYWYRQILGQKVEFLVSFYNNEISEKSEIFDDQFSVERPDGSNFTLKIRSTKLEDSAMYFCASNRQSYGYTFGSGTRLTVV.

The chain couples TRBV27 to TRBJ2-7; 7 nucleotides match TRBD1. The CDR3 sequence is 15 residues long. Unmatched junction bases numbered 9, after V lost 6 bases and J lost 1 base. Germline assignment: CDR1 MNHEY and CDR2 SMNVEV (reference sequence). The CDR3 DNA reads TGTGCCAGCAGGCCAAGAACAGGGGATTCCTACGAGCAGTACTTC. Translating it yields CASRPRTGDSYEQYF.

This rearrangement joins TRBV7-8 to TRBJ2-2; 7 positions match TRBD1. After removal of 5 bases from V and 1 base from J, the junction contained 10 bases not matched to a gene. Germline CDR1 SGHVS, CDR2 FQNEAQ. The CDR3 is 17 residues long. The CDR3 bases are TGTGCCAGCAGCGCACCCCTCCGGACAGGGAACACCGGGGAGCTGTTTTTT. This sequence encodes CASSAPLRTGNTGELFF. Full variable domain (remainder filled in from reference TRBV7-8 and TRBJ2-2): GAGVSQSPRYKVAKRGQDVALRCDPISGHVSLFWYQQALGQGPEFLTYFQNEAQLDKSGLPSDRFFAERPEGSVSTLKIQRTQQEDSAVYLCASSAPLRTGNTGELFFGEGSRLTVL.

The chain uses TRBV7-9 and TRBJ2-1; TRBD2 agrees at 7 bases. CDR1 is SEHNR and CDR2 is FQNEAQ in the germline V gene (reference sequence). J lost 0 bases, V lost 5 bases, and 13 bases had no gene match. The CDR3 has 18 residues. The CDR3 reads CASSPPGGGPSSYNEQFF. The CDR3 DNA reads TGTGCCAGCAGCCCACCGGGAGGTGGTCCAAGCTCCTACAATGAGCAGTTCTTC.

V usage is TRBV9 and J usage is TRBJ2-2; possible D gene TRBD2, 5 bases. V lost 6 bases and J 1 base, leaving 13 bases between the germline ends. CDR1 and CDR2 from the germline V gene are SGDLS and YYNGEE. The CDR3 runs 15 residues. The CDR3 is CASNQAEENTGELFF. The CDR3 coding sequence is TGTGCCAGCAACCAAGCGGAAGAGAACACCGGGGAGCTGTTTTTT.

This clone was counted a few times. The chain joins TRBV21-1 to TRBJ2-2; the table's D call, TRBD1, was not checked against the DNA. TRBV21-1 is deemed a pseudogene. The CDR3 is made up of 15 amino acids. As DNA, the CDR3 is TGTGCCAGCAGCACCCAGACAGGGAACACCGGGGAGCTGTTTTTT. Amino acids: CASSTQTGNTGELFF.

The chain combines TRBV18 with TRBJ1-1; perhaps TRBD1 as D (6 bases). The V and J ends lost 3 bases and 0 bases respectively, with 11 bases between them. This CDR3 spans 15 amino acids. Germline loops: CDR1 KGHSH, CDR2 LQKENI. CDR3 residues: CASSPRQEMNTEAFF. Here the CDR3 DNA reads TGTGCCAGCTCACCTCGACAGGAGATGAACACTGAAGCTTTCTTT. Complete variable domain (other parts from reference TRBV18 and TRBJ1-1): NAGVMQNPRHLVRRRGQEARLRCSPMKGHSHVYWYRQLPEEGLKFMVYLQKENIIDESGMPKERFSAEFPKEGPSILRIQQVVRGDSAAYFCASSPRQEMNTEAFFGQGTRLTVV.

The rearrangement uses TRBV6-5 and TRBJ1-1; 8 nucleotides align to TRBD1. V shed 2 bases, J shed 11 bases, and the junction held 7 bases outside the gene matches. Germline lookup yields CDR1 MNHEY and CDR2 SVGAGI. This CDR3 has 13 residues. CDR3 DNA: TGTGCCAGCAGTTACGACTGGACAGGGTCGGCTTTCTTT. It yields the protein CASSYDWTGSAFF.